This T cell receptor beta chain was identified during a study of cytomegalovirus exposure and HLA in healthy donors. The study's findings and limits: A later analysis showed that HLA-associated TCR beta chains had undergone more clonal expansion than equally common others. HLA alleles were associated with 15,000 to 20,000 TCR beta sequences in a later analysis at 0.05 false discovery rate.

Concerning this clone itself: What it binds is unknown.

The study ran its PCR with 60 Vbeta and 13 Jbeta primers. Using immunoSEQ multiplex PCR, the repertoire was profiled, and TCRdb retains in-frame clones only, with some absent. Of tens of thousands of clones in the sample, around 75% were seen once. V gave up 3 bases and J gave up 4 bases, with 12 bases separating them. CDR3 size: 13 residues. CDR1 is GTSNPN and CDR2 is SVGIG in the germline V gene (reference sequence). The rearrangement links TRBV30 to TRBJ1-2; tentative D call: TRBD1 (6 bases). The receptor was isolated from a woman aged 40 to 50 in good health and CMV-seropositive. The sequenced sample was PBMCs. The CDR3 reads CAWSETGIYGYTF. The CDR3 DNA sequence: TGTGCCTGGAGCGAGACAGGAATCTATGGCTACACCTTC.